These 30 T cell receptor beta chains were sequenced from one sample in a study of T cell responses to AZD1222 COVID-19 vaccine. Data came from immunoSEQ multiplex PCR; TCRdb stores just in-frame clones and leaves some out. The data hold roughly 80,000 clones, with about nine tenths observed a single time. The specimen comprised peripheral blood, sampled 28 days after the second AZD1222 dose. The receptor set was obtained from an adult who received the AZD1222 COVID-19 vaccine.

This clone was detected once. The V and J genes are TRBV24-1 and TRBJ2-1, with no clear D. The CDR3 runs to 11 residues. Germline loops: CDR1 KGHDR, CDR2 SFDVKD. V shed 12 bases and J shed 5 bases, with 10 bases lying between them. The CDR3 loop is CAAGRDNEQFF. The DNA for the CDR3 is TGTGCCGCCGGACGCGACAATGAGCAGTTCTTC.

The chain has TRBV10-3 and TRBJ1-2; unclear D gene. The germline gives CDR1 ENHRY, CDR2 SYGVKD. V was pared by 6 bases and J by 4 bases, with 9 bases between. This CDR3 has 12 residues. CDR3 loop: CAIREGGYGYTF. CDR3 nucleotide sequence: TGTGCCATCAGGGAGGGCGGCTATGGCTACACCTTC.

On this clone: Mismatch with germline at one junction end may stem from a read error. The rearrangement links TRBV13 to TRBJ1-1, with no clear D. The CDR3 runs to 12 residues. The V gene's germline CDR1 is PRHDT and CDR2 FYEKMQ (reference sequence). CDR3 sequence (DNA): TGTGCCAGCAGCTTCGAAGGTACTGCAGCTTTCTTT. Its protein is CASSFEGTAAFF.

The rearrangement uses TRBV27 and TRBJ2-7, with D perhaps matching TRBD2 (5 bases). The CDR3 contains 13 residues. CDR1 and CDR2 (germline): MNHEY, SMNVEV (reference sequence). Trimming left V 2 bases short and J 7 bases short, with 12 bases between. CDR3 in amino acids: CASSLEGRKEQYF. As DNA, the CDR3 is TGTGCCAGCAGTTTAGAGGGAAGAAAGGAGCAGTACTTC.

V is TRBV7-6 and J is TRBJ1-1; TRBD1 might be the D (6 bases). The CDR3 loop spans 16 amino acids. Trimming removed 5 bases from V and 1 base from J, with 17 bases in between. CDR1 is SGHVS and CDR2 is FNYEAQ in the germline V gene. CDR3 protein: CASSRTPGQPNTEAFF. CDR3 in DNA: TGTGCCAGCAGCCGGACTCCGGGACAACCGAACACTGAAGCTTTCTTT.

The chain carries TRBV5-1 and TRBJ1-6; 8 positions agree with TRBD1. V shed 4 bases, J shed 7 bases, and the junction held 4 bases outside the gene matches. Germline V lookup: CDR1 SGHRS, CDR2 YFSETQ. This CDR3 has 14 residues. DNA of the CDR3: TGCGCCAGCAGCCCGGGACAGGAAAATTCACCCCTCCACTTT. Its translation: CASSPGQENSPLHF.

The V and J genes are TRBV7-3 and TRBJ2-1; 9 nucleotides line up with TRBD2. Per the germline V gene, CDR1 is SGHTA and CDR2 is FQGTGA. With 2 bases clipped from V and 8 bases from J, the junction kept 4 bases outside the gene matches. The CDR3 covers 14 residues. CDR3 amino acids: CASSLELAGHEQFF. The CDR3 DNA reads TGTGCCAGCAGCTTAGAACTAGCGGGCCATGAGCAGTTCTTC.

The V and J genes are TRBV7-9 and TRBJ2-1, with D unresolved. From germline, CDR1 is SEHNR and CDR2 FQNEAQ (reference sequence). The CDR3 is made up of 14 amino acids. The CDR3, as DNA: TGTGCGGGCTCCCCCGAAGAGAGATACAATGAGCAGTTCTTC. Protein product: CAGSPEERYNEQFF.

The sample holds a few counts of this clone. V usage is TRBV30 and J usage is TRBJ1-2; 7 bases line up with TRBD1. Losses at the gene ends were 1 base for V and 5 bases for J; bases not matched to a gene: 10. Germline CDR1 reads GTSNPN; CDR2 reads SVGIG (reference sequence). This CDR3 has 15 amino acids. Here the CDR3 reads CAWSDKGARGYGYTF. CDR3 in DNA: TGTGCCTGGAGTGATAAGGGGGCCCGCGGTTATGGCTACACCTTC. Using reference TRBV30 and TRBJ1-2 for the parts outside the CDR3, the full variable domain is SQTIHQWPATLVQPVGSPLSLECTVEGTSNPNLYWYRQAAGRGLQLLFYSVGIGQISSEVPQNLSASRPQDRQFILSSKKLLLSDSGFYLCAWSDKGARGYGYTFGSGTRLTVV.

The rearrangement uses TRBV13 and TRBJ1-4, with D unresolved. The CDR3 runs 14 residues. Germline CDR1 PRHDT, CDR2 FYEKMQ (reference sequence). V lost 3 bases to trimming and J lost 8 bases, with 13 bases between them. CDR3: CASSFGPFEEKLFF. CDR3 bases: TGTGCCAGCAGCTTCGGACCGTTTGAAGAAAAACTGTTTTTT.

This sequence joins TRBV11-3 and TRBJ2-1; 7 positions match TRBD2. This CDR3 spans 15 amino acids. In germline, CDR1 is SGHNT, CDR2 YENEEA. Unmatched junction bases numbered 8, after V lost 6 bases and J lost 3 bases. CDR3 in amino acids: CASRPLAENYNEQFF. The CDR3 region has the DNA TGTGCCAGCAGGCCCCTAGCGGAAAACTACAATGAGCAGTTCTTC.

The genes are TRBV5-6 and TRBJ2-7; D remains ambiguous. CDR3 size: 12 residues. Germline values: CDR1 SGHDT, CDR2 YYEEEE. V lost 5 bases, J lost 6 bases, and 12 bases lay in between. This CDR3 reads CASSRVTGEQYF. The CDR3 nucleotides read TGTGCCAGCAGTAGGGTAACTGGCGAGCAGTACTTC.

The CDR3 protein is CASRASGQVLSGNTIYF. The CDR3 bases are TGTGCCAGCAGGGCCTCCGGACAGGTTCTCTCTGGAAACACCATATATTTT. The rearrangement uses TRBV2 and TRBJ1-3; 7 nucleotides agree with TRBD1. The germline gives CDR1 SNHLY, CDR2 FYNNEI. V was pared by 6 bases and J by 0 bases, with 11 bases of the junction left unmatched. The CDR3 loop spans 17 amino acids.

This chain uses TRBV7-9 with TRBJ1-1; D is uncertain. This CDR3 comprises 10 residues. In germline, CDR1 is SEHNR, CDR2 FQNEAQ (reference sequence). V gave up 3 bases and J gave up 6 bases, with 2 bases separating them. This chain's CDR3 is CASSFAEAFF. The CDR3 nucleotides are TGTGCCAGCAGCTTCGCTGAAGCTTTCTTT.

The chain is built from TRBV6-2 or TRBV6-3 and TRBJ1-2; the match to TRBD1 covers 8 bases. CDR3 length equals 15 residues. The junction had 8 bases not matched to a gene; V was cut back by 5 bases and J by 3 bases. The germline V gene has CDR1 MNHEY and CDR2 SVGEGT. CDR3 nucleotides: TGTGCCAGCAGTGACCACCAGGGGGCCCACTATGGCTACACCTTC. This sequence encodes CASSDHQGAHYGYTF.

CDR3 sequence (DNA): TGTGCCAGCAGCTTAAGTCCCTTCGGGCAGGCGACTTTCTTT. The encoded protein is CASSLSPFGQATFF. The rearrangement links TRBV11-3 to TRBJ1-1; no definite D call. The CDR3 spans 14 residues. In germline, CDR1 is SGHNT, CDR2 YENEEA. Trimming removed 2 bases at V and 12 bases at J, with 19 bases between.

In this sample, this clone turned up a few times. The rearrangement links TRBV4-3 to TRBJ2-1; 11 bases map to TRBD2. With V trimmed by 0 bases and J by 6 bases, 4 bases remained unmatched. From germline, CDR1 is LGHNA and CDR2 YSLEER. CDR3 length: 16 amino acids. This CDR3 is CASSQDPGLAANEQFF. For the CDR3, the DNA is TGCGCCAGCAGCCAAGACCCGGGACTAGCGGCCAATGAGCAGTTCTTC.

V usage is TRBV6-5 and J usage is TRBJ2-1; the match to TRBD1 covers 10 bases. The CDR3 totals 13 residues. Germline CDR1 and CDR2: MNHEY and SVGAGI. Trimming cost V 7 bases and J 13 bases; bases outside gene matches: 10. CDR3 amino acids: CASNPSGTGVQFF. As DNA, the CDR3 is TGTGCCAGCAACCCTTCCGGGACAGGGGTACAGTTCTTC.

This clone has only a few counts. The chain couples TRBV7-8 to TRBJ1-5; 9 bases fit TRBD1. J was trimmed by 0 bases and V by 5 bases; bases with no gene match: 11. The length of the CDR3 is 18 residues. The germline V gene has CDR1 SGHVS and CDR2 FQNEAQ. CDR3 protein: CASSQRTGAGYSNQPQHF. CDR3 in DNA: TGTGCCAGCAGCCAACGGACAGGGGCCGGCTATAGCAATCAGCCCCAGCATTTT.

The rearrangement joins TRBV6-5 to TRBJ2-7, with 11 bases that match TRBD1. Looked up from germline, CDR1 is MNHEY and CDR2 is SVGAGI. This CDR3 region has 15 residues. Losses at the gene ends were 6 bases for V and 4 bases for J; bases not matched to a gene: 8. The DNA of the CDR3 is TGTGCCAGCAGCCGAGGGGGACAGGGGGAATACGAGCAGTACTTC. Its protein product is CASSRGGQGEYEQYF.

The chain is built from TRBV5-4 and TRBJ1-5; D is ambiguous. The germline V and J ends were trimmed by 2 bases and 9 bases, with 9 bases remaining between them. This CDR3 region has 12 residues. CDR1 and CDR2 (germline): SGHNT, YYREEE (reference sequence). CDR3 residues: CASSFMAGPQHF. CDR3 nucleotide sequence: TGTGCCAGCAGCTTTATGGCAGGGCCCCAGCATTTT.

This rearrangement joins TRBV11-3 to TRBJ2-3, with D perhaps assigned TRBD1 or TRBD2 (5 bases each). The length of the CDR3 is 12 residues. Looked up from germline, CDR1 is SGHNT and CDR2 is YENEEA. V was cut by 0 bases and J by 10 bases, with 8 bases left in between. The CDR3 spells CASSLELGAQYF. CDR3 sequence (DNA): TGTGCCAGCAGCTTAGAGTTGGGGGCGCAGTATTTT.

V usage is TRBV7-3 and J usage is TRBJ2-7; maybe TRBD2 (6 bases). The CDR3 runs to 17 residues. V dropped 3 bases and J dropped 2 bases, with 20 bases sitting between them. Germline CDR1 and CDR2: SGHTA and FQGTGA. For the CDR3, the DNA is TGTGCCAGCAGCTTCAGGAGGGTCTGTTCCCGGACCTACGAGCAGTACTTC. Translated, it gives CASSFRRVCSRTYEQYF.

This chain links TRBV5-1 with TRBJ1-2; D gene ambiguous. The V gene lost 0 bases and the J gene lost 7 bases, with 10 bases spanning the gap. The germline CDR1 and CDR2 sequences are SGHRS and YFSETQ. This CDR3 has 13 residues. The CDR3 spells CASSLEGGGGYTF. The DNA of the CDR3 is TGCGCCAGCAGCTTGGAGGGTGGCGGTGGCTACACCTTC.

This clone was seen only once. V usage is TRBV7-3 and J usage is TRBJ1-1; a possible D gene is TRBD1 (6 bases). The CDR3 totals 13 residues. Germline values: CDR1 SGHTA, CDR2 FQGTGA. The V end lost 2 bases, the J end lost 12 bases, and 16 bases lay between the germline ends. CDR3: CASSLGPGVDPFF. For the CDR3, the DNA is TGTGCCAGCAGCTTAGGCCCAGGGGTTGATCCTTTCTTT.

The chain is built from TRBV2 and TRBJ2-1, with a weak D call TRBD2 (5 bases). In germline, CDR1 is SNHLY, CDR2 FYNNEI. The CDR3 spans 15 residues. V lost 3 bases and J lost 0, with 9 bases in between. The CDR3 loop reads CASSELSGSYNEQFF. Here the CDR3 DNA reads TGTGCCAGCAGTGAGCTAAGCGGCTCCTACAATGAGCAGTTCTTC.

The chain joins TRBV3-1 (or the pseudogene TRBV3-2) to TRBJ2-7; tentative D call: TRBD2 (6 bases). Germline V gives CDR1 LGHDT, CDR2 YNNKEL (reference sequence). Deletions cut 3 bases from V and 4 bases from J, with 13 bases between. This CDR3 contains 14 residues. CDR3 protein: CASSHVTREYEQYF. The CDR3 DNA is TGTGCCAGCAGCCACGTGACTAGGGAGTACGAGCAGTACTTC.

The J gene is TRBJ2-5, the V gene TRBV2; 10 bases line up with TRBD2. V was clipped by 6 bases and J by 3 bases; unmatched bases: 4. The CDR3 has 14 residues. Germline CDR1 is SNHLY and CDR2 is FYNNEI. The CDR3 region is CASSFTSGEETQYF. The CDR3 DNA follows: TGTGCCAGCAGCTTCACTAGCGGGGAAGAGACCCAGTACTTC.

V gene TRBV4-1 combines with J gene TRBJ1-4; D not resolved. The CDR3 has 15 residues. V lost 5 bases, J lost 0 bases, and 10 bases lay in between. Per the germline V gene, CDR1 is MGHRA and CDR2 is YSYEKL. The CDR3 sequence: CASSSRQPTNEKLFF. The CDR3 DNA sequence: TGCGCCAGCAGCTCGAGACAACCAACTAATGAAAAACTGTTTTTT.

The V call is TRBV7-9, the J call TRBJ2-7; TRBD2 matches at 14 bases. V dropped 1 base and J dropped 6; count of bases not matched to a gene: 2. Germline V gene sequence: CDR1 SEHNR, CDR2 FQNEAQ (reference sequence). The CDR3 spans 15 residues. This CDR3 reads CASSLGLAGGPEQYF. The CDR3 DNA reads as TGTGCCAGCAGCTTAGGACTAGCGGGAGGGCCCGAGCAGTACTTC. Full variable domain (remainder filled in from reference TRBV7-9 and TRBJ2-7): DTGVSQNPRHKITKRGQNVTFRCDPISEHNRLYWYRQTLGQGPEFLTYFQNEAQLEKSRLLSDRFSAERPKGSFSTLEIQRTEQGDSAMYLCASSLGLAGGPEQYFGPGTRLTVT.